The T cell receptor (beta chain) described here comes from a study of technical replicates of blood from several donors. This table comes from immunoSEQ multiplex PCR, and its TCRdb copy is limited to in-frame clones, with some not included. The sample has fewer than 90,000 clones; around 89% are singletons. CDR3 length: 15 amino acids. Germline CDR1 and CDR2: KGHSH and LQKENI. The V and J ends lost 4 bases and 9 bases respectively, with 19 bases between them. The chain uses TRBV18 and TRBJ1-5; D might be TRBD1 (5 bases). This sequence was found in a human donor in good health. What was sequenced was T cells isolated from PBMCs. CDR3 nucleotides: TGTGCCAGCTCACAAGAGACAGACAGCTCCAGGCCCCAGCATTTT. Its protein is CASSQETDSSRPQHF.